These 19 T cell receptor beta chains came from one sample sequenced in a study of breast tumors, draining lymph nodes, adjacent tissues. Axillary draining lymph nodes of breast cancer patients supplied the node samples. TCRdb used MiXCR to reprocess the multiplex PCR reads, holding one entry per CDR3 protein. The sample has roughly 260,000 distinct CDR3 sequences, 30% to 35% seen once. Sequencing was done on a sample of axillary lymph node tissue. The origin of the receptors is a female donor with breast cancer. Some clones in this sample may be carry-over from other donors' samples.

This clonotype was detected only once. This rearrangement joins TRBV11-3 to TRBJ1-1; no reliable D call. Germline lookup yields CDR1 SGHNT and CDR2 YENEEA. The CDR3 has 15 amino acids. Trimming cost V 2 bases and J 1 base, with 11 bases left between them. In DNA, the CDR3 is TGTGCCAGCAGCTTACACGCGGGCCGGAACACTGAAGCTTTCTTT. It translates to CASSLHAGRNTEAFF.

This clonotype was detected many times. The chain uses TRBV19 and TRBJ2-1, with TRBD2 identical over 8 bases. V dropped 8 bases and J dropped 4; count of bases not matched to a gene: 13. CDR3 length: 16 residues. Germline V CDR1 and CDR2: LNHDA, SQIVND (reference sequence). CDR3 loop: CASRGNSGGGYNEQFF. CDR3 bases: TGTGCCAGTCGGGGGAACTCGGGAGGGGGTTACAATGAGCAGTTCTTC.

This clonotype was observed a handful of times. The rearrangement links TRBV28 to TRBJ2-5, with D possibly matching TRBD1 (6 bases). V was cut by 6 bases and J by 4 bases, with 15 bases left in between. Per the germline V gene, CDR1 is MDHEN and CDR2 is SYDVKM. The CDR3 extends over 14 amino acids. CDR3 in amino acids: CASRWDNLRETQYF. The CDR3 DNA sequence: TGTGCCAGCAGGTGGGACAACCTAAGAGAGACCCAGTACTTC.

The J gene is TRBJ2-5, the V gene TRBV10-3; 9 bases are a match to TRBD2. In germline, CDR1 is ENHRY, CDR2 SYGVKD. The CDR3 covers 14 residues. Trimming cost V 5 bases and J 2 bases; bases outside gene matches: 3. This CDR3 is CAISPSGDQETQYF. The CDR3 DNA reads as TGTGCCATCAGTCCTAGCGGGGATCAAGAGACCCAGTACTTC.

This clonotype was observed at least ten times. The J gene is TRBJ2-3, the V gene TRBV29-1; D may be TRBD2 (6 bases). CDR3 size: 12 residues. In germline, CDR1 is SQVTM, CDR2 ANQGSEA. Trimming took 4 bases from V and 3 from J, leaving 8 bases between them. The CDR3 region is CSVVRDTDTQYF. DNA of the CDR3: TGCAGCGTTGTGCGGGATACAGATACGCAGTATTTT.

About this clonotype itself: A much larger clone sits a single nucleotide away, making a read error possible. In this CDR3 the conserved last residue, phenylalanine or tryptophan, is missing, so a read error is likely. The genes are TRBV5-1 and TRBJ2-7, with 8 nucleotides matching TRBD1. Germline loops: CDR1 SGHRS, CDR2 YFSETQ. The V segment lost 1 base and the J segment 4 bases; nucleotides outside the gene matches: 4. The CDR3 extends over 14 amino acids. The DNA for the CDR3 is TGCGCCAGCAGCTTGATAACAGGGGGGTACGAGCAGTACCTC. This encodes CASSLITGGYEQYL.

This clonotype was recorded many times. CDR3 region: CASSSGLAGGGGTDTQYF. CDR3 coding DNA: TGCGCCAGCAGCTCCGGACTAGCGGGAGGTGGTGGGACAGATACGCAGTATTTT. The chain employs TRBV5-1 and TRBJ2-3; 14 nucleotides align to TRBD2. Germline loops: CDR1 SGHRS, CDR2 YFSETQ. The CDR3 is made up of 18 amino acids. Trimming removed 3 bases from V and 3 bases from J; junction bases left unmatched: 9.

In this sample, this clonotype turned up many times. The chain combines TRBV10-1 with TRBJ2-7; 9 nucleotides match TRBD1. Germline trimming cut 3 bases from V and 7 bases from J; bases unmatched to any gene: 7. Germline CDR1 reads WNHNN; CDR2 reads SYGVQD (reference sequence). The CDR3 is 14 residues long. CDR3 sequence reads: CASSDYGQGYEQYF. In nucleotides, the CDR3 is TGCGCCAGCAGTGATTATGGACAGGGGTATGAGCAGTACTTC.

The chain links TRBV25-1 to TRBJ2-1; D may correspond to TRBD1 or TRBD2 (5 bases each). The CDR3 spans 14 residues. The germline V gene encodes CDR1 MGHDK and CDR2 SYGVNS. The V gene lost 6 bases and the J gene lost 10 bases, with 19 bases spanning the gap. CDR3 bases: TGTGCCAGCAGCTTAGGTTCCGGGACGGACGAGCAGTTCTTC. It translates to CASSLGSGTDEQFF.

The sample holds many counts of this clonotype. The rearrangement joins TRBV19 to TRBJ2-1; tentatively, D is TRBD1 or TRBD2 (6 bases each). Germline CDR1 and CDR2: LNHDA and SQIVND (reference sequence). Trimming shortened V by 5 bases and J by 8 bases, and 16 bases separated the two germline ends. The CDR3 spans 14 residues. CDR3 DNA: TGTGCCAGTAGTGCAGGAGGGGGGTGGGATGAGCAGTTCTTC. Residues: CASSAGGGWDEQFF. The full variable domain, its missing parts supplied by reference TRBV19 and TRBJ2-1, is DGGITQSPKYLFRKEGQNVTLSCEQNLNHDAMYWYRQDPGQGLRLIYYSQIVNDFQKGDIAEGYSVSREKKESFPLTVTSAQKNPTAFYLCASSAGGGWDEQFFGPGTRLTVL.

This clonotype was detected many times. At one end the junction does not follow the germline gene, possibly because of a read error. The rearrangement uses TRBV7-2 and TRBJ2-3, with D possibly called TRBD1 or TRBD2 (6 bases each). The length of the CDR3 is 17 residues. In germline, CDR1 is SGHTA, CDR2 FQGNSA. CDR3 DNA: TGTGCCAGCAGCTTGGGAGGTCGAGTTGGGGGCACAAATACGCAGTATTTT. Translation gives CASSLGGRVGGTNTQYF.

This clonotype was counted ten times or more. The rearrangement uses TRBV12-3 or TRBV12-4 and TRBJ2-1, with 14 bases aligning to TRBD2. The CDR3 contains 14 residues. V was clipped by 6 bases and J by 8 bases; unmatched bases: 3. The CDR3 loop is CASRGLAGVYEQFF. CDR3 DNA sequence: TGTGCCAGCAGGGGACTAGCGGGAGTCTATGAGCAGTTCTTC.

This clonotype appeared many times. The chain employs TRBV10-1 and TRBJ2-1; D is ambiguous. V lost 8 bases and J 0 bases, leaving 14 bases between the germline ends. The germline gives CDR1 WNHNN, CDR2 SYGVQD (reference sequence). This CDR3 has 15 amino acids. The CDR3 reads CASGRSESSYNEQFF. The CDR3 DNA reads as TGCGCCAGCGGACGCAGCGAAAGCTCCTACAATGAGCAGTTCTTC.

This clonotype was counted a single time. CDR3 coding DNA: TGTGCCAGCAATTCCGACCGGGCTAGCGGGAGCCATGAGCAGTTCTTC. Amino acids: CASNSDRASGSHEQFF. The chain recombines TRBV28 with TRBJ2-1; TRBD2 aligns across 10 bases. The V segment lost 7 bases and the J segment 8 bases; nucleotides outside the gene matches: 14. Germline CDR1 is MDHEN and CDR2 is SYDVKM. The CDR3 loop spans 16 amino acids. The full variable domain, in which reference TRBV28 and TRBJ2-1 provide the parts outside the CDR3, is DVKVTQSSRYLVKRTGEKVFLECVQDMDHENMFWYRQDPGLGLRLIYFSYDVKMKEKGDIPEGYSVSREKKERFSLILESASTNQTSMYLCASNSDRASGSHEQFFGPGTRLTVL.

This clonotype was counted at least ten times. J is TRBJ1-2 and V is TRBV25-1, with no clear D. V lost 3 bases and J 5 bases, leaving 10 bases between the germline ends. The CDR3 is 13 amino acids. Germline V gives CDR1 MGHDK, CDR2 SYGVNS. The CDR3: CASSDRARYGYTF. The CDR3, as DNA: TGTGCCAGCAGTGATCGAGCGAGGTATGGCTACACCTTC.

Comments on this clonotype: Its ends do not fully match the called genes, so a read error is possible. CDR3 sequence reads: CASSVGQGGGNERFF. In nucleotides, the CDR3 is TGTGCCAGCAGCGTAGGACAGGGGGGGGGTAATGAGCGGTTCTTC. The chain is built from TRBV9 and TRBJ2-1, with 9 bases that match TRBD1. Germline V CDR1 and CDR2: SGDLS, YYNGEE. This CDR3 has 15 amino acids.

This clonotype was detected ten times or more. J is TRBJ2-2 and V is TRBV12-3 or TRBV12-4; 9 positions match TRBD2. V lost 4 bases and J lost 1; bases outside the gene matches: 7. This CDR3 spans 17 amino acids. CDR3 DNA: TGTGCCAGCAGTTCTTCCCTTAGCGGGAGGAACACCGGGGAGCTGTTTTTT. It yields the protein CASSSSLSGRNTGELFF.

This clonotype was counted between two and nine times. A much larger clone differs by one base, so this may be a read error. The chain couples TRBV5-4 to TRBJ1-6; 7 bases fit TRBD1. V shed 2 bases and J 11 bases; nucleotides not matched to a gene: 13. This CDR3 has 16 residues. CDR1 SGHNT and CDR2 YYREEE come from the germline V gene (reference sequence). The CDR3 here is CASSLGTELGSPPLHF. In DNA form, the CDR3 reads TGTGCCAGCAGCTTAGGGACAGAACTGGGTAGTCCACCCCTCCACTTT. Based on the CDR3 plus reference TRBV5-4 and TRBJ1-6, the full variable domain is ETGVTQSPTHLIKTRGQQVTLRCSSQSGHNTVSWYQQALGQGPQFIFQYYREEENGRGNFPPRFSGLQFPNYSSELNVNALELDDSALYLCASSLGTELGSPPLHFGNGTRLTVT.

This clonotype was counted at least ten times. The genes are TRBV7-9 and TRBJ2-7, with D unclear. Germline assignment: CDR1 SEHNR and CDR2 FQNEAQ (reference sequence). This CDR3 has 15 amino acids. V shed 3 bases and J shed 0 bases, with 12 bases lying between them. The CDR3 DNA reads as TGTGCCAGCAGCTTCGGCTCAAGCATCTCCTACGAGCAGTACTTC. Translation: CASSFGSSISYEQYF. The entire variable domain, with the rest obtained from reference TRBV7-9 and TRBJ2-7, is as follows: DTGVSQNPRHKITKRGQNVTFRCDPISEHNRLYWYRQTLGQGPEFLTYFQNEAQLEKSRLLSDRFSAERPKGSFSTLEIQRTEQGDSAMYLCASSFGSSISYEQYFGPGTRLTVT.